This T cell receptor beta chain is from a study of cytomegalovirus exposure and HLA in healthy donors. Study outcomes and limitations: As a later analysis revealed, most CMV-associated TCR beta chains appeared HLA-restricted. For presence/absence analyses, sequencing depth was assumed to be roughly uniform across donors. Most likely, a cluster of highly shared sequence variants arose as a sequencing artifact. Sequences of the TCR beta chain were said to predict the HLA-A and HLA-B alleles of most subjects accurately.

The germline V gene has CDR1 MRHNA and CDR2 SNTAGT. The CDR3 loop spans 15 amino acids. Points on this clone: Antigen: not known. The junction differs from germline at one of its ends, possibly a read error.

Both 60 Vbeta primers and 13 Jbeta primers went into the PCR. Generated by immunoSEQ multiplex PCR, the TCRdb table keeps only in-frame clones and is missing some. The top ten hold less than 2.5% of the sample, which has around 130,000 clones, around four fifths seen once. This receptor was taken from a middle-aged woman in good health and CMV-seropositive. Sequenced sample: PBMCs. The chain carries TRBV6-4 and TRBJ2-2; possibly TRBD2 for D (6 bases). This chain's CDR3 is CVSSDTGDDTGELFF. CDR3 DNA: TGTGTCAGCAGTGACACGGGAGATGACACCGGGGAGCTGTTTTTT.